Below are 5 T cell receptor beta chains sequenced from a single sample in a study of CD8 T cells in Susac syndrome. Reverse transcription of about 0.5 to 1 ug RNA was performed with random hexamers. In TCRdb, the immunoSEQ multiplex PCR reads were re-called with MiXCR into one record per CDR3 protein. Among about 160,000 distinct CDR3 sequences listed, around 94% were seen once. Sequenced sample: CD4+ T cells from PBMCs. These receptor sequences come from a human donor with multiple sclerosis.

This clonotype was seen once. Written as DNA, the CDR3 is TGTGCCAGCAGAGCGGGTCCTACCACAGATACGCAGTATTTT. It translates to CASRAGPTTDTQYF. The gene calls are TRBV7-2 and TRBJ2-3; maybe TRBD2 (6 bases). V lost 6 bases and J lost 2, with 12 bases in between. Looked up from germline, CDR1 is SGHTA and CDR2 is FQGNSA. The CDR3 contains 14 residues.

The V gene is TRBV23-1, the J gene TRBJ1-5, with no clear D. TRBV23-1 is an ORF for which the function is uncertain. Trimming stripped 2 bases from V and 2 bases from J, with 7 bases between. The CDR3 covers 14 residues. The CDR3 DNA follows: TGCGCCAGCAGTCAACTGGGTGGCAATCAGCCCCAGCATTTT. This codes for CASSQLGGNQPQHF.

This clonotype was picked up one time. The rearrangement uses TRBV4-1 and TRBJ2-4; perhaps TRBD2 as D (6 bases). The germline CDR1 and CDR2 sequences are MGHRA and YSYEKL. V dropped 4 bases and J dropped 2 bases, with 15 bases sitting between them. The length of the CDR3 is 16 residues. CDR3 in amino acids: CASSLLAAVTKNIQYF. For the CDR3, the DNA is TGCGCCAGCAGCCTACTAGCCGCTGTAACCAAAAACATTCAGTACTTC.

A single count supports this clonotype. The J gene is TRBJ1-3, the V gene TRBV7-9, with D tentatively TRBD1 (6 bases). The CDR3 covers 16 residues. Germline V gives CDR1 SEHNR, CDR2 FQNEAQ (reference sequence). Trimming stripped 5 bases from V and 0 bases from J, with 14 bases between. CDR3 residues: CASSPGQLSSGNTIYF. CDR3 sequence (DNA): TGTGCCAGCAGCCCCGGACAGCTAAGCTCTGGAAACACCATATATTTT.

The V and J genes are TRBV20-1 and TRBJ1-1, with D hard to call. This CDR3 region has 13 residues. Between the trimmed V and J ends, which lost 5 bases and 1 base, there was a span of 11 bases. Germline V gene lookup returns CDR1 DFQATT and CDR2 SNEGSKA (reference sequence). CDR3 sequence: CSADPTRNTEAFF. As DNA, the CDR3 is TGCAGTGCTGACCCGACACGGAACACTGAAGCTTTCTTT.